This TCR beta chain was found in a study of cytomegalovirus exposure and HLA in healthy donors (TCRdb year 2017). With regard to the full study: The roughly 670 repertoires of the first cohort and the roughly 120 validation repertoires were produced on the same platform, according to a later analysis. The study aimed to test whether signatures of past pathogen exposure could be identified by cataloging public T cell receptors. In addition to the first cohort of approximately 670 subjects, a separate validation cohort of about 120 different subjects was used. To predict cytomegalovirus infection status, the study brought together high-throughput TCR immunosequencing, statistical association of individual TCRs with disease status, and machine learning.

Study-wide findings and limitations: The classifier was reported to diagnose cytomegalovirus status with high specificity and sensitivity in both the original and validation cohorts. Most TCR sequences were seen in very few donors, while some public TCRs were found in many individuals. In vitro tests confirmed that three of the cytomegalovirus-associated TCR beta chains recognize cytomegalovirus antigens. The authors suggested that the approach could potentially be extended to other disease states and immunological phenotypes. A total of about 180 TCR beta chains were listed by the study as associated with cytomegalovirus. The validation cohort had no HLA typing available for a later analysis, so co-occurrence within that cohort was assessed over all 120 or so repertoires. Subsequent analysis determined that TCRs grouped into clusters in the first cohort also showed a tendency toward co-occurrence across the approximately 120 validation repertoires, and roughly 95% of cluster scores exceeded 0.

The CDR3 runs 17 amino acids, cysteine and phenylalanine included. CDR3 DNA is the only sequence kept; it has 51 bases, read in frame from the first base. V trim: 5 bases; J trim: 7 bases; unmatched bases: 8. Based on the germline V gene, the CDR1 and CDR2 sequences are SGHAT and FQNNGV. Points on this clone: The antigen it binds to is not known. The sample holds no much larger clone one base away, and base qualities are not on file.

Library creation used the immunoSEQ multiplex PCR assay. Regarding the original processing steps: To diagnose cytomegalovirus status from the catalog of TCR beta chain sequences, a statistical classification framework was built. TCRdb limited this immuneACCESS table to in-frame rearrangements with V and J called. A share of clones is missing; checked studies link under half to unresolved V genes, and the rest is unexplained. V and J calls and clone size are given by that table; D and trimming were obtained from the DNA. Across this sample there are 100,000 to 150,000 clones, with roughly 95% seen only once. The leading ten clones occupy about 1.7% of the sample. Separate from the approximately 690-subject first cohort, the validation cohort of 90 to 150 subjects was the group to which the donors belonged.

The TCR sequence derives from a young man in good health and CMV-seronegative. The specimen was PBMCs. The chain couples TRBV11-2 to TRBJ2-1, and 16 bases in between align with TRBD2. This receptor has the CDR3 CASSQGTSGRARNEQFF. The nucleotides read TGTGCCAGCAGCCAAGGGACTAGCGGGAGGGCCCGGAATGAGCAGTTCTTC. With all but the CDR3 taken from the reference TRBV11-2 and TRBJ2-1 genes, the full variable domain is: EAGVAQSPRYKIIEKRQSVAFWCNPISGHATLYWYQQILGQGPKLLIQFQNNGVVDDSQLPKDRFSAERLKGVDSTLKIQPAKLEDSAVYLCASSQGTSGRARNEQFFGPGTRLTVL.